The text below deals with one T cell receptor beta chain. Its specificity is unknown. In the source study's methods: As immunoSEQ supplied junction-only sequences (without quality scores), filtering differed. Sequenced by immunoSEQ multiplex PCR; TCRdb stores in-frame clones only, minus some. The V and J calls and clone size come from that table; D and trimming were worked out from the DNA. This table holds a few hundred thousand clones, more than 95% found once. The sample originates from a study of shared clonotypes between healthy human individuals. Notes on the study in general: The four-donor shared clonotypes exceeded non-shared clonotypes in generation probability, with non-shared ones scoring lower.

The TCR originated in a woman aged 25-40 years in good health. Sequencing input: naive CD4+ T cells sorted from blood. Noted subset: CD45RA+ positively selected.

The CDR3 loop reads CASSMGLAGGSQETQYF. In DNA, the CDR3 is TGTGCCAGTAGTATGGGTCTAGCGGGAGGGAGCCAAGAGACCCAGTACTTC. This rearrangement joins TRBV19 to TRBJ2-5; 12 nucleotides agree with TRBD2. After removal of 3 bases from V and 1 base from J, the junction contained 6 bases not matched to a gene. The V gene's germline CDR1 is LNHDA and CDR2 SQIVND (reference sequence). The CDR3 loop spans 17 amino acids.